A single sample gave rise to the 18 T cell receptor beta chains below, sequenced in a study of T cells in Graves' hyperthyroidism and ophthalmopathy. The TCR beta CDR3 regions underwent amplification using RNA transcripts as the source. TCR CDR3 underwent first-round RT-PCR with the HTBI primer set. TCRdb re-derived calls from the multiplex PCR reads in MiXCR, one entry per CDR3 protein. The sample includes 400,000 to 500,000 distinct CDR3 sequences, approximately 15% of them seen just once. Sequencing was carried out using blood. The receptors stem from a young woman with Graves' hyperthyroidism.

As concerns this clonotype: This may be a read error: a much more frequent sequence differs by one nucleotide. CDR3 DNA sequence: TGTGCCAGCAACTTTCTCCGGCGGGAGAGCACAGATACGCAGTATTTT. It translates to CASNFLRRESTDTQYF. The chain joins TRBV7-9 to TRBJ2-3; TRBD2 matches 7 bases. V dropped 7 bases and J dropped 0; count of bases not matched to a gene: 10. Per germline, CDR1 SEHNR and CDR2 FQNEAQ (reference sequence). The CDR3 extends over 16 amino acids.

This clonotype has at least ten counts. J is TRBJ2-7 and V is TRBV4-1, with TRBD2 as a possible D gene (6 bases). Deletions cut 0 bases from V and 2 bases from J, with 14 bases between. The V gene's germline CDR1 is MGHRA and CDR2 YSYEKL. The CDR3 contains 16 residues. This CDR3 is CASSQEARPGAYEQYV. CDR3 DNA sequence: TGCGCCAGCAGCCAAGAGGCAAGACCGGGGGCCTACGAGCAGTACGTC.

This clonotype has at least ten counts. The chain's CDR3 is CASSLLNEQFF. CDR3 sequence (DNA): TGTGCCAGCAGCCTCCTCAATGAGCAGTTCTTC. The genes are TRBV13 and TRBJ2-1; D remains ambiguous. Germline lookup yields CDR1 PRHDT and CDR2 FYEKMQ (reference sequence). This CDR3 is 11 amino acids long. V lost 5 bases, J lost 6 bases, and 5 bases lay in between.

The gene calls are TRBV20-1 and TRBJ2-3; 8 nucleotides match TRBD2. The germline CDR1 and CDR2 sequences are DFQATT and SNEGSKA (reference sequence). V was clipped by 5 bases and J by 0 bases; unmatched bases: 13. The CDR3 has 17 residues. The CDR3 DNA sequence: TGCAGTGCTGAAAGGCTAGCGGGCATCTCTAGCACAGATACGCAGTATTTT. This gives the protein CSAERLAGISSTDTQYF.

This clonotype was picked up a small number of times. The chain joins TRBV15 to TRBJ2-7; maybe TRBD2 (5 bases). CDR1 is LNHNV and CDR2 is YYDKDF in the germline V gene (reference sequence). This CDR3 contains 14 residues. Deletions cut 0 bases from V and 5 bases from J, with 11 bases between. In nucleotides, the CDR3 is TGTGCCACCAGCAGAGACCGGACTGAGAACGAGCAGTACTTC. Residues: CATSRDRTENEQYF. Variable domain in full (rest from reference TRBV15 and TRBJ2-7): DAMVIQNPRYQVTQFGKPVTLSCSQTLNHNVMYWYQQKSSQAPKLLFHYYDKDFNNEADTPDNFQSRRPNTSFCFLDIRSPGLGDTAMYLCATSRDRTENEQYFGPGTRLTVT.

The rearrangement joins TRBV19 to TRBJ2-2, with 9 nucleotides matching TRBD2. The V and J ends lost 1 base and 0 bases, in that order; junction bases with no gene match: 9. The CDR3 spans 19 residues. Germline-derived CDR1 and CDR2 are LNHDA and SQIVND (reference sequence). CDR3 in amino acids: CASSIVEWASGTNTGELFF. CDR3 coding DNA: TGTGCCAGTAGTATAGTAGAGTGGGCTAGCGGGACGAACACCGGGGAGCTGTTTTTT.

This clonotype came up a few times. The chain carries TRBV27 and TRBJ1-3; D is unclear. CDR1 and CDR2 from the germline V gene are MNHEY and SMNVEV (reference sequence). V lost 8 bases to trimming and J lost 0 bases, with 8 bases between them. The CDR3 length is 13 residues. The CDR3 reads CASRESSGNTIYF. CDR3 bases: TGTGCCAGCCGGGAGAGCTCTGGAAACACCATATATTTT.

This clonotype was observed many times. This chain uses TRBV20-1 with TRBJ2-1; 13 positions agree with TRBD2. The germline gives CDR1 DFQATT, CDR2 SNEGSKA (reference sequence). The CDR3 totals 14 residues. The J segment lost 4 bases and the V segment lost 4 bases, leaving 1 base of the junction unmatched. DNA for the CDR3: TGCAGTGCTACGACTAGCGGGGGGTACAATGAGCAGTTCTTC. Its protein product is CSATTSGGYNEQFF.

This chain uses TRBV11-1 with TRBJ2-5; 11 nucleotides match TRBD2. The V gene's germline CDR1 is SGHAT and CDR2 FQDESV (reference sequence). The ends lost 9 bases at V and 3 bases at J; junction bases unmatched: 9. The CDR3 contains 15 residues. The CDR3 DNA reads TGTGCCAGTCGACCGATACTAGCGGGAGAAGAGACCCAGTACTTC. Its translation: CASRPILAGEETQYF.

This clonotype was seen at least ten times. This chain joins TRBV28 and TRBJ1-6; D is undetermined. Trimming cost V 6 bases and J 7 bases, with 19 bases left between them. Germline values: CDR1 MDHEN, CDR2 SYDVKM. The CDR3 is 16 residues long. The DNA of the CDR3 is TGTGCCAGCAGCCTGACTGCAAACAGTGGGAATTCACCCCTCCACTTT. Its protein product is CASSLTANSGNSPLHF. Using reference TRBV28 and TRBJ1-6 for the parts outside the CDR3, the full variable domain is DVKVTQSSRYLVKRTGEKVFLECVQDMDHENMFWYRQDPGLGLRLIYFSYDVKMKEKGDIPEGYSVSREKKERFSLILESASTNQTSMYLCASSLTANSGNSPLHFGNGTRLTVT.

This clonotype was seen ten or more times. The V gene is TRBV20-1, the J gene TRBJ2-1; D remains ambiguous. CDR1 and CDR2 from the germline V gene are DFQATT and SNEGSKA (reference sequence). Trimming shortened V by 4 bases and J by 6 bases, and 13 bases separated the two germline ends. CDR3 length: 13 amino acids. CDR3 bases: TGCAGTGCTAACTTGGGCACCACCAATGAGCAGTTCTTC. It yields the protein CSANLGTTNEQFF.

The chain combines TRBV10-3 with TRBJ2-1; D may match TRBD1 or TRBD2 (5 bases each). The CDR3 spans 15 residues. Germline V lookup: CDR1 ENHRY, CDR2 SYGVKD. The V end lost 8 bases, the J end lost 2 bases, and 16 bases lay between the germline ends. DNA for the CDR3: TGTGCCATCTCTGGCCGGGACCACACCTACAATGAGCAGTTCTTC. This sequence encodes CAISGRDHTYNEQFF.

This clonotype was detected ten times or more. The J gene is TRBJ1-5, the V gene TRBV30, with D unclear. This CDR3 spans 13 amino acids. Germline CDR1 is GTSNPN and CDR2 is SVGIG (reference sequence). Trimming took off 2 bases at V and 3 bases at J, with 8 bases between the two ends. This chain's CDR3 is CAWSRRHNQPQHF. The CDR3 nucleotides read TGTGCCTGGAGTAGGCGTCACAATCAGCCCCAGCATTTT.

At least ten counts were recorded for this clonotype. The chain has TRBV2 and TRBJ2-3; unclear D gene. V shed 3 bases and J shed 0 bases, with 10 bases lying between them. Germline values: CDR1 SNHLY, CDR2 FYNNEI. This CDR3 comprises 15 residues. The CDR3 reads CASSDGVGSTDTQYF. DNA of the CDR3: TGTGCCAGCAGTGATGGAGTCGGGAGCACAGATACGCAGTATTTT.

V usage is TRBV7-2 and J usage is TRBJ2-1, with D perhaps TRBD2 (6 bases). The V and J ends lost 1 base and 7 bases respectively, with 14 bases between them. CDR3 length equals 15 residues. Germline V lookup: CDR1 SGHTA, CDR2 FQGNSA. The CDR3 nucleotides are TGTGCCAGCAGCTTAGAGTTTCCAGGAGGGAATGAGCAGTTCTTC. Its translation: CASSLEFPGGNEQFF.

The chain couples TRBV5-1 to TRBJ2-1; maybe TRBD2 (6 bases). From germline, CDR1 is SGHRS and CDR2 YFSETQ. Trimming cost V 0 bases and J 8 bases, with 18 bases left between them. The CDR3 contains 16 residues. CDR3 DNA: TGCGCCAGCAGCTTGGGGGTAGCGGATTGGTTAGATGAGCAGTTCTTC. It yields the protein CASSLGVADWLDEQFF.

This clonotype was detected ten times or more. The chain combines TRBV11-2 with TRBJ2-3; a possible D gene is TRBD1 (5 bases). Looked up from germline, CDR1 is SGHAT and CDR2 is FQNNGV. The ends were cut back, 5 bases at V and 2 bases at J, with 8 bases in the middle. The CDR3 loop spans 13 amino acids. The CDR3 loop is CASSRQFTDTQYF. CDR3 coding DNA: TGTGCCAGCAGCCGACAGTTCACAGATACGCAGTATTTT.

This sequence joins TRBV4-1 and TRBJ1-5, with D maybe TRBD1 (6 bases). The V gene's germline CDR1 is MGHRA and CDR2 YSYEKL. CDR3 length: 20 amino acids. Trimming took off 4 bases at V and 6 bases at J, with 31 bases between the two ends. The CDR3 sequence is CASSRAPEMAGVGGSQPQHF. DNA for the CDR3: TGCGCCAGCAGCCGAGCCCCCGAGATGGCGGGGGTAGGGGGGAGTCAGCCCCAGCATTTT.